This T cell receptor beta chain comes out of a study of blood T cell repertoires in COVID-19. V was clipped by 6 bases and J by 6 bases; unmatched bases: 11. Germline-derived CDR1 and CDR2 are MNHEY and SMNVEV (reference sequence). The CDR3 sequence is 15 residues long. This study enrolled people aged about 18 to 95 from around 26 US geographic areas. People in the exposed group encountered a COVID-19 case within 2 weeks before entering the study. This clone appeared once. Per the original data handling: Amplification of reference gene primers provided the estimated nucleated cell counts. TCRdb's table, derived via immunoSEQ multiplex PCR, lists solely in-frame clones and lacks some. For V, J and clone size, that table is used; D and trimming come from the DNA. Found here are about 220,000 clones, 90% of them singletons; the top ten hold roughly 15%.

The chain is built from TRBV27 and TRBJ1-2; 9 nucleotides match TRBD1. The specimen sequenced was PBMCs or T cells enriched from blood (not recorded which). The source is a man aged 25-40 years who had been exposed to COVID-19. CDR3 DNA: TGTGCCAGCAGGGCCTCCACAGGGGGCGAGGATGGCTACACCTTC. Protein product: CASRASTGGEDGYTF.